Below, 18 T cell receptor beta chains from the same sample are listed, as sequenced in a study of shared clonotypes between healthy human individuals. Assay: immunoSEQ multiplex PCR; the TCRdb copy retains only in-frame clones and omits some. The sample carries about 500,000 clones, over 60% recorded once. Material for sequencing was PBMCs. The receptors were gathered from a woman aged 40 to 49 in good health. Some clones in this sample may be carry-over from other donors' samples.

This chain's CDR3 is CASSEPSYGYTF. The CDR3 nucleotides are TGTGCCAGCAGTGAGCCGAGCTATGGCTACACCTTC. The V gene is TRBV6-1, the J gene TRBJ1-2; D gene unclear. Deletions cut 3 bases from V and 4 bases from J, with 6 bases between. Germline V gene lookup returns CDR1 MNHNS and CDR2 SASEGT. CDR3 length: 12 residues.

The chain carries TRBV6-1 and TRBJ2-7, with 12 bases that match TRBD1. Germline CDR1 and CDR2: MNHNS and SASEGT. Trimming cost V 6 bases and J 6 bases; bases outside gene matches: 9. The CDR3 totals 15 residues. CDR3 residues: CASRNPGQGAGEQYF. The CDR3, as DNA: TGTGCCAGCAGAAACCCGGGACAGGGGGCGGGCGAGCAGTACTTC.

This rearrangement joins TRBV5-1 to TRBJ2-1; D unclear. V was trimmed by 4 bases and J by 10 bases, leaving 15 bases between them. The CDR3 is 13 amino acids. Germline V gene sequence: CDR1 SGHRS, CDR2 YFSETQ. CDR3 in amino acids: CASSANVASEQFF. DNA for the CDR3: TGCGCCAGCAGCGCCAACGTAGCTTCCGAGCAGTTCTTC.

This clone occurred many times. The chain uses TRBV28 and TRBJ1-1, with D possibly TRBD1 on 5 matching bases. CDR3 length: 14 amino acids. Germline lookup yields CDR1 MDHEN and CDR2 SYDVKM. V was clipped by 5 bases and J by 1 base, with 11 bases between them. CDR3 sequence reads: CASSPTETNTEAFF. For the CDR3, the DNA is TGTGCCAGCAGTCCGACAGAAACGAACACTGAAGCTTTCTTT.

The DNA for the CDR3 is TGTGCCAGCAGCCTTCACCAGTCCGGGGAGCTGTTTTTT. It encodes CASSLHQSGELFF. This rearrangement joins TRBV7-6 to TRBJ2-2; D remains unclear. Trimming left V 5 bases short and J 6 bases short, with 10 bases between. CDR3 length: 13 amino acids. Germline CDR1 SGHVS, CDR2 FNYEAQ.

The rearrangement links TRBV6-6 to TRBJ2-1, with D perhaps TRBD2 (5 bases). The CDR3 totals 13 residues. In germline, CDR1 is MNHNY, CDR2 SVGAGI (reference sequence). Trimming pared 7 bases from V and 7 bases from J, leaving 14 bases between. The CDR3 DNA reads TGTGCCAGCACCCGACTACCCTCTAATGAGCAGTTCTTC. It codes for CASTRLPSNEQFF.

The V gene is TRBV27, the J gene TRBJ2-2, with D unclear. CDR3 size: 16 residues. Germline loops: CDR1 MNHEY, CDR2 SMNVEV (reference sequence). Trimming removed 2 bases from V and 0 bases from J, with 10 bases in between. The CDR3 sequence: CASSLVRRPNTGELFF. The CDR3 bases are TGTGCCAGCAGTTTAGTGCGTAGGCCGAACACCGGGGAGCTGTTTTTT.

The DNA of the CDR3 is TGTGCCAGCAGGGCACCCGACGGCTACACTGAAGCTTTCTTT. Its translation is CASRAPDGYTEAFF. This chain uses TRBV28 with TRBJ1-1; D not certain. Trimming left V 6 bases short and J 3 bases short, with 14 bases between. Germline V lookup: CDR1 MDHEN, CDR2 SYDVKM. The length of the CDR3 is 14 residues.

J is TRBJ2-5 and V is TRBV19; 9 nucleotides agree with TRBD2. The V segment lost 1 base and the J segment 4 bases; nucleotides outside the gene matches: 7. Germline-derived CDR1 and CDR2 are LNHDA and SQIVND (reference sequence). This CDR3 is 16 amino acids long. CDR3 sequence: CASSIGGLAGTETQYF. CDR3 nucleotides: TGTGCCAGTAGTATAGGCGGGCTAGCGGGAACAGAGACCCAGTACTTC.

As DNA, the CDR3 is TGCAGCGTTGAAGAAACTAGCGCAGATACGCAGTATTTT. It translates to CSVEETSADTQYF. V and J are TRBV29-1 and TRBJ2-3; 7 bases are shared with TRBD2. CDR3 length equals 13 residues. CDR1 SQVTM and CDR2 ANQGSEA come from the germline V gene. V shed 0 bases and J 4 bases; nucleotides not matched to a gene: 1.

The CDR3 coding sequence is TGTGCCAGCAGCCGGGGGGGTTCCCAAGAGACCCAGTACTTC. Amino acid sequence: CASSRGGSQETQYF. The chain uses TRBV11-1 and TRBJ2-5, with 8 bases that match TRBD2. The germline V gene encodes CDR1 SGHAT and CDR2 FQDESV (reference sequence). The CDR3 length is 14 residues. The junction had 3 bases not matched to a gene; V was cut back by 5 bases and J by 1 base.

This clone was seen a handful of times. The rearrangement joins TRBV2 to TRBJ1-2; D remains unclear. CDR1 and CDR2 from the germline V gene are SNHLY and FYNNEI. V gave up 6 bases and J gave up 4 bases, with 12 bases separating them. The CDR3 is 13 amino acids. The CDR3 DNA reads TGTGCCAGCAGCCAGCAACCTCTCTATGGCTACACCTTC. This sequence encodes CASSQQPLYGYTF. Based on the CDR3 plus reference TRBV2 and TRBJ1-2, the full variable domain is EPEVTQTPSHQVTQMGQEVILRCVPISNHLYFYWYRQILGQKVEFLVSFYNNEISEKSEIFDDQFSVERPDGSNFTLKIRSTKLEDSAMYFCASSQQPLYGYTFGSGTRLTVV.

The chain couples TRBV7-9 to TRBJ2-5; TRBD2 matches at 9 bases. With the DNA end fitting TRBJ2-7 better, the J assignment may be wrong. From germline, CDR1 is SEHNR and CDR2 FQNEAQ (reference sequence). CDR3 length: 15 residues. The CDR3 nucleotides are TGTGCCAGCAGCCCCGGACTAGCGTACTCCTACGAGCAGTACTTC. It is translated as CASSPGLAYSYEQYF.

V usage is TRBV4-1 and J usage is TRBJ2-1; D is perhaps TRBD2 (5 bases). Trimming cost V 0 bases and J 2 bases, with 14 bases left between them. The CDR3 totals 17 residues. Germline CDR1 MGHRA, CDR2 YSYEKL. DNA for the CDR3: TGCGCCAGCAGCCAAGATCGAGGGATAACGGCCTACAATGAGCAGTTCTTC. Protein product: CASSQDRGITAYNEQFF.

Turning to this clone: A far larger clone is just one base off, so this is likely a read error. The same CDR3 arises from other DNA sequences in this sample as well. This chain connects TRBV4-2 to TRBJ2-1, with 12 bases aligning to TRBD2. Germline-derived CDR1 and CDR2 are LGHNA and YNFKEQ. The CDR3 has 16 residues. This CDR3 reads CASSLSTSGSYNEQFF. CDR3 nucleotides: TGTGCCAGCAGCCTCTCGACTAGCGGGAGCTACAACGAGCAGTTCTTC.

Regarding this clone: One end of the junction varies from germline; a read error may be responsible. J is TRBJ2-7 and V is TRBV7-8, with a weak D call TRBD1 (6 bases). CDR1 and CDR2 (germline): SGHVS, FQNEAQ. This CDR3 comprises 17 residues. The CDR3 sequence is CASSSAFPGRPNWGQYF. The CDR3 DNA follows: TGTGCCAGCAGCTCCGCCTTCCCGGGACGGCCGAATTGGGGGCAGTACTTT.

The chain links TRBV29-1 to TRBJ1-2; TRBD1 might be the D (6 bases). The CDR3 is 14 amino acids. Trimming pared 2 bases from V and 5 bases from J, leaving 15 bases between. The germline V gene encodes CDR1 SQVTM and CDR2 ANQGSEA. The CDR3: CSVERPGQIYGYTF. For the CDR3, the DNA is TGCAGCGTTGAAAGGCCGGGACAAATATATGGCTACACCTTC.

Comments on this clone: It may be a read error: a sequence one base away is much more abundant. This sample includes further DNA sequences coding for the same CDR3. The rearrangement uses TRBV11-2 and TRBJ1-4; the match to TRBD1 covers 7 bases. CDR3 length: 15 amino acids. In germline, CDR1 is SGHAT, CDR2 FQNNGV. CDR3 in DNA: TGTGCCAGCAGCTTAAACAGGGGCGCAAATGAGAAACTGTTTTTT. Residues: CASSLNRGANEKLFF.